This note documents a single T cell receptor (beta chain) sequence. What antigen it recognizes has not been identified. Reading from cysteine to phenylalanine, the CDR3 counts 13 amino acids. No nucleotide data were recorded. The germline V gene encodes CDR1 DFQATT and CDR2 SNEGSKA (reference sequence). The sample originates from a study of T cells expressing NK-cell markers (dated by TCRdb to 2018 to 2020). Describing the broader study: Fewer than ten donors provided sorted CD3+CD56+NKG2C+, CD3+CD56+NKG2C- and CD3+CD56-NKG2C+ T-cell subsets, whose TCR beta-chain repertoires were profiled. Of the eight sequenced donors, seven were found to be HCMV-seropositive and one was found to be HCMV-seronegative. The libraries were sequenced on Illumina HiSeq 2000/2500, MiSeq or NextSeq, producing 2 x 150 bp reads. The eight sequenced donors were randomly selected healthy volunteers, three men and five women. The paper's findings and limits, for the study overall: Those dominant clonotypes were again the most abundant among CD3+CD56-NKG2C+ cells in a handful of donors, at about 25-60.1%. In 5 to 7 donors, the dominant CD3+CD56+NKG2C+ clonotypes were found to rank among the top 10 CD8+ clonotypes and to make up about 1.0-8% of CD8+ T cells. It remained unclear whether the expanded NKG2C-expressing T cell clones were specific for HCMV antigens.

For sequencing, an Illumina HiSeq 2000 was employed. TCR beta cDNA libraries were prepared using 5'RACE template switching, which introduced a universal primer site and unique molecular identifiers. Priming for cDNA synthesis came from the TCR beta constant segment, and two successive PCR amplification steps followed. Under the source paper's analysis protocol: MIGEC was used to demultiplex reads and group the reads by UMI, and MiTCR was used to assemble and quantify clonotypes. To exclude erroneous sequences, any TCR cDNA sequence not supported by at least two reads was discarded. Downstream repertoire analysis used the tcR package, and clonotypes were matched across fractions by CDR3 nucleotide sequence plus V segment. Antigen specificity was annotated against VDJdb with VDJmatch, allowing one amino acid substitution in CDR3. TCRdb reprocessed the reads, and each CDR3 protein sequence is entered once, without DNA. TCRdb's processing, not the study's, gives the V and J calls here. The sample table on file contains approximately 420,000 distinct CDR3 sequences. The ten top clones hold about 10% of the sample.

HCMV serostatus was determined by detecting HCMV-specific IgG in serum with a commercial ELISA kit. Ficoll density gradient centrifugation was used to isolate peripheral blood mononuclear cells from blood. The sequenced sample was blood T cells: a sorted CD56 or NKG2C T cell subset, CD4+ or CD8+ T cells, or bulk PBMC T cells (not recorded which). This TCR came from a woman in her 50s in good health. Donor details come from another sample of the same person, matched by shared clones. The rearrangement joined TRBV20-1 to TRBJ2-5; TCRdb gives TRBD1 as the D gene, but with no DNA this cannot be confirmed. This receptor has the CDR3 CSASRGKGETQYF.